This is a list of T cell receptor beta chains from one sample in a study of immune characteristics of hereditary and idiopathic chronic pancreatitis. Using immunoSEQ multiplex PCR, the repertoire was profiled, and TCRdb retains in-frame clones only, with some absent. The table shows approximately 9,800 clones, with 70% to 80% occurring only once. Sample: pancreas tissue with idiopathic chronic pancreatitis. These receptors all come from a human donor with chronic pancreatitis. Each CDR3 is given with its conserved first and last residue. The D gene is left open where the match is weak. Not all rows give a size; the values are once, few, many and, for expanded clones, a class.

>TRBD2|TRBJ2-3|TRBV6-2/TRBV6-3|NA
TGTGCCAGCAGTTCCCCGGGAGGCGTCTTTAGCACAGATACGCAGTATTTT
CASSSPGGVFSTDTQYF
>NA|TRBJ1-1|TRBV30|NA
TGTGCCTGGAGTGGAGGGGGGTACACTGAAGCTTTCTTT
CAWSGGGYTEAFF
>NA|TRBJ2-5|TRBV5-6|NA
TGTGCCAGCAGCCCGTGGGTTAGCCCAACCAAAGAGACCCAGTACTTC
CASSPWVSPTKETQYF
>NA|TRBJ1-2|TRBV28|NA
TGTGCCAGCAGTTTCAGGGCAAGGGGCTACACCTTC
CASSFRARGYTF
>NA|TRBJ1-1|TRBV5-5|once
TGTGCCAGCAGCTTGCACGAGGGCGGAGTGAACACTGAAGCTTTCTTT
CASSLHEGGVNTEAFF
>TRBD1|TRBJ1-2|TRBV7-2|NA
TGTGCCAGCAGCCAAGACGCCGGACAGGGCGGGCGCTACACCTTC
CASSQDAGQGGRYTF
>TRBD1|TRBJ1-2|TRBV30|NA
TGTGCCTGGGGGACAGTAAACTATGGCTACACCTTC
CAWGTVNYGYTF
>NA|TRBJ1-2|TRBV9|NA
TGTGCCAGCAGCGAGGTTCTACAGGGTCGCTACGACTTC
CASSEVLQGRYDF
>TRBD1|TRBJ1-6|TRBV7-9|NA
TGTGCCAGCACCATTGACAGGGGTAATTCACCCCTCCACTTT
CASTIDRGNSPLHF
>NA|TRBJ2-5|TRBV5-6|NA
TGTGCCAGCAGCTTGGAGGGGCCTCATCAAGAGACCCAGTACTTC
CASSLEGPHQETQYF
>TRBD2|TRBJ2-1|TRBV5-1|NA
TGCGCCAGCAGCACTGACTCGCTAGCGGGGTGGGACAATGAGCAGTTCTTC
CASSTDSLAGWDNEQFF
>NA|TRBJ2-2|TRBV5-1|NA
TGCGCCAGCAGCTCGGACGCTTTGTCCGGGGAGCTGTTTTTT
CASSSDALSGELFF
>TRBD1|TRBJ1-2|TRBV2|few
TGTGCCAGCAGTGGCGGGACAGGGATCTATGGCTACACCTTC
CASSGGTGIYGYTF
>NA|TRBJ1-5|TRBV28|NA
TGTGCCAGCAGCCTCCCTGGTAGCAATCAGCCCCAGCATTTT
CASSLPGSNQPQHF
>NA|TRBJ1-4|TRBV15|NA
TGTGCCACCAGCAGACAAGTCAGGACAACTAATGAAAAACTGTTTTTT
CATSRQVRTTNEKLFF
>NA|TRBJ1-6|TRBV2|NA
TGTGCCAGCAGTGAGAGGCGGTACTTTAATTCACCCCTCCACTTT
CASSERRYFNSPLHF
>NA|TRBJ2-3|TRBV7-9|NA
TGTGCCAGCAGCTTAGCGGAGGGGACCCTAGGAGATACGCAGTATTTT
CASSLAEGTLGDTQYF
>NA|TRBJ2-4|TRBV11-3|NA
TGTGCCAGCAGCTTAGGGGGGCGGGCCAAAAACATTCAGTACTTC
CASSLGGRAKNIQYF
>NA|TRBJ2-6|TRBV7-3|NA
TGTGCCAGCAGCCTAGGGGCCGGGGCCAACGTCCTGACTTTC
CASSLGAGANVLTF
>NA|TRBJ2-3|TRBV7-8|once
TGTGCCAGCAGCGCAGGGGAGGCAGATACGCAGTATTTT
CASSAGEADTQYF
>TRBD2|TRBJ2-2|TRBV7-3|NA
TGTGCCAGCAGCTTTAGGAGCGGGGGGCTCGGCACCGGGGAGCTGTTTTTT
CASSFRSGGLGTGELFF
>TRBD1|TRBJ1-4|TRBV30|NA
TGTGCCTGGGACAGGGGGCACGGTGAAAAACTGTTTTTT
CAWDRGHGEKLFF
>NA|TRBJ2-5|TRBV5-4|NA
TGTGCCAGCAGTAAGGAACACGAAGAGACCCAGTACTTC
CASSKEHEETQYF
>TRBD1|TRBJ1-5|TRBV5-5|NA
TGTGCCAGCAGCCGGGGACAGGGGAAGGGACAGCCCCAGCATTTT
CASSRGQGKGQPQHF
>NA|TRBJ1-2|TRBV28|NA
TGTGCCAGCTCGACGGGGCCGCCTAACTATGGCTACACCTTC
CASSTGPPNYGYTF
>NA|TRBJ2-1|TRBV7-9|NA
TGTGCCAGTCAAAGCGGAAGCTCCTACAATGAGCAGTTCTTC
CASQSGSSYNEQFF
>NA|TRBJ2-5|TRBV5-1|NA
TGCGCCAGCAGCTTGGGCCCAGCGGATGTTCAAGAGACCCAGTACTTC
CASSLGPADVQETQYF
>NA|TRBJ1-1|TRBV19|NA
TGTGCCAGTAGTCCCTCGAGCGCATCAGTCGTGGGAGCTTTCTTT
CASSPSSASVVGAFF
>TRBD1|TRBJ1-2|TRBV6-5|NA
TGTGCCAGCTATAGGGCAGGGGGGGATTATGGCTACACCTTC
CASYRAGGDYGYTF
>NA|TRBJ1-1|TRBV12-5|NA
TGTGCTAGTGGTTTGACGGAGACTGAAGCTTTCTTT
CASGLTETEAFF
>TRBD2|TRBJ2-3|TRBV18|few
TGTGCCAGCTCACCCCAGGGACTAGCGGGTTTCACAGATACGCAGTATTTT
CASSPQGLAGFTDTQYF
>TRBD1|TRBJ1-2|TRBV6-5|few
TGTGCCAGCACCCGGGACAGGGGTAACTATGGCTACACCTTC
CASTRDRGNYGYTF
>NA|TRBJ1-4|TRBV5-1|NA
TGCGCCAGCAAAACCGGGACACTAAATGAAAAACTGTTTTTT
CASKTGTLNEKLFF
>NA|TRBJ2-7|TRBV2|medium-sized
TGTGCCAGCTCTGGGTTGGGGACTGCTAGCTCCTACGAGCAGTACTTC
CASSGLGTASSYEQYF
>TRBD1|TRBJ1-5|TRBV5-6|NA
TGTGCCAGCAGCTCGAGGGGACAGGGGTTCTATAGCAATCAGCCCCAGCATTTT
CASSSRGQGFYSNQPQHF
>NA|TRBJ1-2|TRBV5-1|NA
TGCGCCAGCAGCTTGGGATTGGAGGGGGGCCTAAACTATGGCTACACCTTC
CASSLGLEGGLNYGYTF
>NA|TRBJ2-1|TRBV11-2|NA
TGTGCCAGCAGCTTAGATAGGAGGAATGAGCAGTTCTTC
CASSLDRRNEQFF
>NA|TRBJ2-5|TRBV15|NA
TGTGCCACCAGCAGAGATCCGGGCCCCCAAGAGACCCAGTACTTC
CATSRDPGPQETQYF
>TRBD2|TRBJ2-2|TRBV14|NA
TGTGCCAGCAGCCAAGTGGGAGGGGTCTTCGCCGGGGAGCTGTTTTTT
CASSQVGGVFAGELFF
>TRBD1|TRBJ1-6|TRBV6-5|NA
TGTGCCAGCACCCCGGCGGTAGGGGGCAGTTCACCCCTCCACTTT
CASTPAVGGSSPLHF
>NA|TRBJ2-2|TRBV6-5|NA
TGTGCCAGCAGCCTCTGGACAACGAACACCGGGGAGCTGTTTTTT
CASSLWTTNTGELFF
>TRBD2|TRBJ2-1|TRBV5-1|once
TGCGCCAGCAGCTTGGGGTTACCGACTAGCGGGGGGTTCCCCAATGAGCAGTTCTTC
CASSLGLPTSGGFPNEQFF
>TRBD2|TRBJ2-6|TRBV11-3|NA
TGTGCCAGCAGCCGGGGGGGCTCTGGGGCCAACGTCCTGACTTTC
CASSRGGSGANVLTF
>NA|TRBJ1-1|TRBV19|NA
TGTGCCAGTAGTATTATTGGAGCGCGAGGGAACACTGAAGCTTTCTTT
CASSIIGARGNTEAFF
>TRBD1|TRBJ1-1|TRBV29-1|once
TGCAGCGTCAGGAACCCACGGACAGGGAACACTGAAGCTTTCTTT
CSVRNPRTGNTEAFF
>TRBD1|TRBJ2-7|TRBV19|NA
TGTGCCAGCGCGGACAGGACCTTAGGGGAGCAGTACTTC
CASADRTLGEQYF
>NA|TRBJ2-1|TRBV5-5|NA
TGTGCCAGCAGCTTGGGAGGAGCAGCCCATGAGCAGTTCTTC
CASSLGGAAHEQFF
>NA|TRBJ1-2|TRBV15|NA
TGTGCCACCAGCAGAGGCTCCGGGACACATTATGGCTACACCTTC
CATSRGSGTHYGYTF
>NA|TRBJ2-4|TRBV27|large
TGTGCCAGCAGTTTAGCCGGCCCGGCCTGGGCCAAAAACATTCAGTACTTC
CASSLAGPAWAKNIQYF
>NA|TRBJ2-6|TRBV25-1|NA
TGTGCCAGCAGTGAATTTCTAACCTCTGGGGCCAACGTCCTGACTTTC
CASSEFLTSGANVLTF
>TRBD2|TRBJ2-5|TRBV30|NA
TGTGCCTGGAGCGCCTGGCGGGGGGAACAAGAGACCCAGTACTTC
CAWSAWRGEQETQYF
>TRBD2|TRBJ2-7|TRBV7-9|NA
TGTGCCAGCAGCTCCAGCGGGGTCCTCTACGAGCAGTACTTC
CASSSSGVLYEQYF
>NA|TRBJ1-5|TRBV10-1|NA
TGCGCCAGCAGTACCGTTGAGATTCAGCCCCAGCATTTT
CASSTVEIQPQHF
>TRBD1|TRBJ1-2|TRBV6-5|NA
TGTGCCAGCAGGGACAGGGGAGTCCGGGGCTACACCTTC
CASRDRGVRGYTF
>TRBD2|TRBJ2-7|TRBV9|NA
TGTGCCAGCAGCGTAGTAGCGGGGGGGCACGGCGAGCAGTACTTC
CASSVVAGGHGEQYF
>NA|TRBJ2-1|TRBV12-5|few
TGTGCTAGTGGTTTGGCAGGCTCCTACAATGAGCAGTTCTTC
CASGLAGSYNEQFF
>NA|TRBJ2-7|TRBV13|NA
TGTGCCAGCAGCTTAGTTTCTTACGAGCAGTACTTC
CASSLVSYEQYF
>NA|TRBJ2-1|TRBV12-5|NA
TGTGCTAGTGGTCCCCTGGCCATTACTAGGAGTAATGAGCAGTTCTTC
CASGPLAITRSNEQFF
>NA|TRBJ2-7|TRBV27|NA
TGTGCCAGCACCGGGGCTGGCTACGAGCAGTACTTC
CASTGAGYEQYF